The rows below give T cell receptor beta chains drawn from one sample of a study of cytomegalovirus exposure and HLA in healthy donors. Clones were read by immunoSEQ multiplex PCR, and TCRdb kept only the in-frame ones, dropping some. The repertoire holds some 330,000 clones, 86% seen once, with around 0.8% in the top ten. Sequenced: PBMCs. Every receptor here comes from a woman under 30 in good health and CMV-seronegative. The CDR3 runs from the conserved cysteine through the conserved F or W. D genes are given only for firm matches. Size is omitted from some rows. Given values are once, few, many or a class for expanded clones.

cdr3_nt	cdr3_aa	d_call	clone_size	j_call	v_call
TGTGCCAGCAGCTTGGCCGGAGACAGCCAAGAGACCCAGTACTTC	CASSLAGDSQETQYF	NA	NA	TRBJ2-5	TRBV5-6
TGTGCCAGCAGCCCTCGTTCGACAGCGCAAGAGACCCAGTACTTC	CASSPRSTAQETQYF	NA	NA	TRBJ2-5	TRBV9
TGTGCCAGCAGTGAACTCGTAGGGACAGGGCCGAACACTGAAGCTTTCTTT	CASSELVGTGPNTEAFF	TRBD1	NA	TRBJ1-1	TRBV6-1
TGTGCCAGCAGCTCCCCGCCCGGGGACACCGGGGAGCTGTTTTTT	CASSSPPGDTGELFF	NA	once	TRBJ2-2	TRBV13
TGTGCCAGCAGCGTAGTTCAGGGAGGGCCCGGGGAGCTGTTTTTT	CASSVVQGGPGELFF	TRBD2	NA	TRBJ2-2	TRBV9
TGCGCCAGCAGCGAGGGACTAGCGGGATATACGCAGTATTTT	CASSEGLAGYTQYF	TRBD2	NA	TRBJ2-3	TRBV5-1
TGTGCCAGTAGTATACCGGCGACAGGGGGCTGGGTCACTGAAGCTTTCTTT	CASSIPATGGWVTEAFF	TRBD1	NA	TRBJ1-1	TRBV19
TGTGCCAGCAGCGTAGCTGGGACTAGGGCTACAGATACGCAGTATTTT	CASSVAGTRATDTQYF	TRBD2	NA	TRBJ2-3	TRBV9
TGTGCCAGCACGGGTGCGGGAGGCTCCTACGAGCAGTACTTC	CASTGAGGSYEQYF	TRBD2	NA	TRBJ2-7	TRBV6-5
TGTGCCAGCACCGCATGGGGGGGCAGGAGGGAGGATGGCAATCAGCCCCAGCATTTT	CASTAWGGRREDGNQPQHF	NA	NA	TRBJ1-5	TRBV28
TGTGCCAGCAGCTTCCTAGCGGGCTTTTCCTACGAGCAGTACTTC	CASSFLAGFSYEQYF	TRBD2	few	TRBJ2-7	TRBV7-8
TGCGCCAGCAGCCAAGATGGAACAGGGCGAGGGACTGAAGCTTTCTTT	CASSQDGTGRGTEAFF	NA	NA	TRBJ1-1	TRBV4-3
TGCGCCAGCAGCCAAGTCCAGCGGGACACAGATACGCAGTATTTT	CASSQVQRDTDTQYF	TRBD2	NA	TRBJ2-3	TRBV4-3
TGCAGCGTGGGACAGGAGAATTTCTACGAGCAGTACTTC	CSVGQENFYEQYF	TRBD1	NA	TRBJ2-7	TRBV29-1
TGCAGCGTTGGTGGGAGAAACACAGATACGCAGTATTTT	CSVGGRNTDTQYF	NA	NA	TRBJ2-3	TRBV29-1
TGTGCCACAAGCCCAGGGAATTCCTACGAGCAGTACTTC	CATSPGNSYEQYF	NA	NA	TRBJ2-7	TRBV6-5
TGTGCCAGCAGTGAGACAGAAGGCACTGAAGCTTTCTTT	CASSETEGTEAFF	NA	few	TRBJ1-1	TRBV2
TGTGCCAGCAGCTCTCAGACAGGGGGTGAGGGCGAGCAGTACTTC	CASSSQTGGEGEQYF	TRBD1	NA	TRBJ2-7	TRBV7-6
TGTGCCAGCAAGGGGCAGGGTTTTTACGCTGAAGCTTTCTTT	CASKGQGFYAEAFF	NA	NA	TRBJ1-1	TRBV6-1
TGTGCCAGAAGCTTAGGTGCTAGCGGGAGCCCAAGCTCCTACAATGAGCAGTTCTTC	CARSLGASGSPSSYNEQFF	NA	NA	TRBJ2-1	TRBV7-5
TGTGCCAGCAGCTTATCGCCCTACGTGCTACTAGCGGGAGAAGAGACCCAGTACTTC	CASSLSPYVLLAGEETQYF	TRBD2	NA	TRBJ2-5	TRBV5-4
TGTGCCAGCAGTTACTCGATTCAGGGGCGGGGGACTGAAGCTTTCTTT	CASSYSIQGRGTEAFF	NA	once	TRBJ1-1	TRBV6-5
TGTGCCAGCAGCTTAGTCGTGTCTAGCACAGATACGCAGTATTTT	CASSLVVSSTDTQYF	NA	NA	TRBJ2-3	TRBV7-8
TGTGCCAGCAGTTACTCGGGGGCCAACACCATATATTTT	CASSYSGANTIYF	NA	NA	TRBJ1-3	TRBV6-6
TGTGCCAGCAGCGCCGCAAGCAACCAAGAGACCCAGTACTTC	CASSAASNQETQYF	NA	NA	TRBJ2-5	TRBV2
TGTGCCAGCAGTGCCCTATTGGAAAAACTGTTTTTT	CASSALLEKLFF	NA	NA	TRBJ1-4	TRBV28
TGTGCCAGCTCTTCAGGGCTTCCGGATCAGCCCCAGCATTTT	CASSSGLPDQPQHF	NA	NA	TRBJ1-5	TRBV9